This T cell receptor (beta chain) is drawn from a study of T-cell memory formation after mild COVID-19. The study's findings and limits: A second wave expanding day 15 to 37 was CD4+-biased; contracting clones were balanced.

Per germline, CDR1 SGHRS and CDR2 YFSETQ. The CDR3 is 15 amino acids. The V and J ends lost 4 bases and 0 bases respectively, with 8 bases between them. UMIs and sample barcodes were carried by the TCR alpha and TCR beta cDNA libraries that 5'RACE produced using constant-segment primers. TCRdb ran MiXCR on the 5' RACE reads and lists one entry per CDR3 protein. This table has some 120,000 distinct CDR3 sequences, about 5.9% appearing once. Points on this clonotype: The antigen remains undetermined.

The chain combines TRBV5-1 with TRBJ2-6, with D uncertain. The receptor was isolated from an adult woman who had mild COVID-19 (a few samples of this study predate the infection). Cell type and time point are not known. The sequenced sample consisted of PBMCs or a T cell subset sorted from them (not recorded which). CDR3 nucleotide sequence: TGCGCCAGCAGCCATAGCCACTCTGGGGCCAACGTCCTGACTTTC. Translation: CASSHSHSGANVLTF.